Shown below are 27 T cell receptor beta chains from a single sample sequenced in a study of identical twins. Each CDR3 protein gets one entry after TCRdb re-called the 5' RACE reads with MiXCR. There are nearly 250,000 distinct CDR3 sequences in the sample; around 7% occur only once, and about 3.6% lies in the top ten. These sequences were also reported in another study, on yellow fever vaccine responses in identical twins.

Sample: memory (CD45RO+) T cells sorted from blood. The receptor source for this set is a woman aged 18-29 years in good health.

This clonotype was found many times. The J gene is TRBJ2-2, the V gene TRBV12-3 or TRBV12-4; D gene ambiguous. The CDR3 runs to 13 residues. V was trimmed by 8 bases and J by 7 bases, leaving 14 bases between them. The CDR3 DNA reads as TGTGCCAGCCGTGTTGGGTACCACGGGGAGCTGTTTTTT. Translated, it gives CASRVGYHGELFF.

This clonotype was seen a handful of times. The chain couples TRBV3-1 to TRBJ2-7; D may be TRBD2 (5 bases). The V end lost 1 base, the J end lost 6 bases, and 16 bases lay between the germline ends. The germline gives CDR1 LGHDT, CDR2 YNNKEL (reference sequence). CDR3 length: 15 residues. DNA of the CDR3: TGTGCCAGCAGCCAAGGATCGAGGGTCGGCGGCGAGCAGTACTTC. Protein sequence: CASSQGSRVGGEQYF.

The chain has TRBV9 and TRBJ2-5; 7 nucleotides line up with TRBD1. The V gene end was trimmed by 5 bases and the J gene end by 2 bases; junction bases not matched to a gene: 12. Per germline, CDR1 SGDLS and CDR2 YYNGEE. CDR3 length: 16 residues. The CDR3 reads CASSHPQGMGQETQYF. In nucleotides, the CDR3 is TGTGCCAGCAGTCACCCACAGGGGATGGGTCAAGAGACCCAGTACTTC.

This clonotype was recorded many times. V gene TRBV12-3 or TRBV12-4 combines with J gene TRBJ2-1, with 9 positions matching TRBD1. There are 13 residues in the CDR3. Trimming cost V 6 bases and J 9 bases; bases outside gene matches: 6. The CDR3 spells CASSLTGGTEQFF. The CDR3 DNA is TGTGCCAGCAGCCTAACAGGGGGCACTGAGCAGTTCTTC.

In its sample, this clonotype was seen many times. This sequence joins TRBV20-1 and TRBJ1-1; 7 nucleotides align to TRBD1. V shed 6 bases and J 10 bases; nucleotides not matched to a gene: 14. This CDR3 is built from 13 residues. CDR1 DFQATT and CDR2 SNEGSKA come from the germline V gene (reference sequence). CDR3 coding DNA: TGCAGTGCAAGGACAGGCCTAAGTTTGCGAGCTTTCTTT. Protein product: CSARTGLSLRAFF.

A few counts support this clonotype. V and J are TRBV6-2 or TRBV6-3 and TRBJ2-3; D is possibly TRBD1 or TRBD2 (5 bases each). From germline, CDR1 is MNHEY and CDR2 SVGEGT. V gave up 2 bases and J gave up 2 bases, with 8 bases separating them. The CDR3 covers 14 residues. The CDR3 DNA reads TGTGCCAGCAGTTACGGGGGAGACACAGATACGCAGTATTTT. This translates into CASSYGGDTDTQYF.

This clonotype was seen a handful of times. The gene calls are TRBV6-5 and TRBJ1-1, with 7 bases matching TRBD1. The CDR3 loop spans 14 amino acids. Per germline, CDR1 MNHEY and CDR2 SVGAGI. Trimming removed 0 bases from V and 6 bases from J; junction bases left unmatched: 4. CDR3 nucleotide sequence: TGTGCCAGCAGTTACTCACAGGGGCGGGCTGAAGCTTTCTTT. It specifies CASSYSQGRAEAFF.

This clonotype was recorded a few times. The CDR3 nucleotides are TGTGCCAGCAGTACCCCCGCGTCGCTTCTCTACAATGAGCAGTTCTTC. The encoded protein is CASSTPASLLYNEQFF. The rearrangement joins TRBV28 to TRBJ2-1; D is unresolved. The CDR3 has 16 amino acids. CDR1 and CDR2 from the germline V gene are MDHEN and SYDVKM. Trimming pared 5 bases from V and 3 bases from J, leaving 17 bases between.

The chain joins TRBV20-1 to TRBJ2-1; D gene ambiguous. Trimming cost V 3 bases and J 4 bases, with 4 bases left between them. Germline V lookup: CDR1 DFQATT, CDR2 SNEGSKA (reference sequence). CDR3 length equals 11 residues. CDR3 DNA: TGCAGTGCTAGTGAATACAATGAGCAGTTCTTC. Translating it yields CSASEYNEQFF.

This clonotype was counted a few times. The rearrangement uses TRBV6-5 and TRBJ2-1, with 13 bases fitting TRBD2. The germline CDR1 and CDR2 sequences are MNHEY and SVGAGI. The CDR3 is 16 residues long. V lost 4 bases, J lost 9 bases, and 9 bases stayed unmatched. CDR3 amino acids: CASSSPTSGGPLEQFF. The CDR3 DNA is TGTGCCAGCAGTTCCCCGACTAGCGGGGGGCCCCTTGAGCAGTTCTTC.

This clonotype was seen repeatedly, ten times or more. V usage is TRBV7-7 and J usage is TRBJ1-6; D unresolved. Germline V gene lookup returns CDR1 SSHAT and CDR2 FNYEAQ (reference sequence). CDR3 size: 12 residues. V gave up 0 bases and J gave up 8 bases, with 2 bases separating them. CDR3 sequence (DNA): TGTGCCAGCAGCTTAGCGGATTCACCCCTCCACTTT. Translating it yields CASSLADSPLHF.

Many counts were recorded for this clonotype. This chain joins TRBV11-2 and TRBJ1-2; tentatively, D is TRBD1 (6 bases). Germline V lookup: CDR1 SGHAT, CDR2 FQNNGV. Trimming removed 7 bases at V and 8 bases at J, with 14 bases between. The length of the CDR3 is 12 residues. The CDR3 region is CASNPNRAGYTF. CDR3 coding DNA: TGTGCCAGCAATCCCAACAGGGCGGGCTACACCTTC.

The CDR3 sequence: CASSARVGETQYF. CDR3 nucleotide sequence: TGTGCCAGCAGCGCCAGGGTTGGGGAGACCCAGTACTTC. The genes are TRBV5-4 and TRBJ2-5, with D possibly being TRBD1 (5 bases). In germline, CDR1 is SGHNT, CDR2 YYREEE (reference sequence). V lost 4 bases, J lost 5 bases, and 12 bases lay in between. The CDR3 totals 13 residues.

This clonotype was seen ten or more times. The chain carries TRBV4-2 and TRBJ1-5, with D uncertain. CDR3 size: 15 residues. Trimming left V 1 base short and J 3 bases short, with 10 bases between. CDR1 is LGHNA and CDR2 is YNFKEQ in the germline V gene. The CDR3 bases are TGTGCCAGCAGCCAAGCGCATGGCTCCAATCAGCCCCAGCATTTT. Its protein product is CASSQAHGSNQPQHF.

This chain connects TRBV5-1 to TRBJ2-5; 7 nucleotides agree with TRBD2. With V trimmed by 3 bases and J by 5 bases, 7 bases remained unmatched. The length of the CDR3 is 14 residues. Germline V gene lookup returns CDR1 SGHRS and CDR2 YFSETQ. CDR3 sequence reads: CASSSLDGGETQYF. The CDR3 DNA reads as TGCGCCAGCAGCTCCCTAGACGGGGGGGAGACCCAGTACTTC.

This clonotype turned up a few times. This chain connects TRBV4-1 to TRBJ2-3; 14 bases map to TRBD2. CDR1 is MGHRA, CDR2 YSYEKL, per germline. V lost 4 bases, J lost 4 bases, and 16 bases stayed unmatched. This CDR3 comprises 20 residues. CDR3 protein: CASSRPPGLAGEVIADTQYF. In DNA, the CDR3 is TGCGCCAGCAGCCGCCCCCCGGGACTAGCGGGAGAGGTAATCGCAGATACGCAGTATTTT.

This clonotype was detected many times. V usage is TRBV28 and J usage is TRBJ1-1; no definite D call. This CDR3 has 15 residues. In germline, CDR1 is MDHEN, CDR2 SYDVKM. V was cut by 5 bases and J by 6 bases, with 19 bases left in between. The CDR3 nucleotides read TGTGCCAGCAGTCCATTTTTTACAGTGCTTTCTGAAGCTTTCTTT. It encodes CASSPFFTVLSEAFF.

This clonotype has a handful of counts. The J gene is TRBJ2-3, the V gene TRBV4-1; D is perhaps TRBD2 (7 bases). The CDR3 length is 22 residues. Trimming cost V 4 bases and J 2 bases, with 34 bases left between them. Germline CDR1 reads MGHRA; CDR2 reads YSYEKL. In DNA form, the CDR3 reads TGCGCCAGCAGCCTAAAATCAGGAGGGGGAGGGCCGGCTGGATCTATCACAGATACGCAGTATTTT. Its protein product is CASSLKSGGGGPAGSITDTQYF.

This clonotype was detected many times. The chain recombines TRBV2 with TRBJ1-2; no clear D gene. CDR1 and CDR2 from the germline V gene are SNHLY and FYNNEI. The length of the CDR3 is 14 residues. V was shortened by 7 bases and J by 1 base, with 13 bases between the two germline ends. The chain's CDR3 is CASNSPVFNYGYTF. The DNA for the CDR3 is TGTGCCAGCAATAGCCCCGTTTTTAACTATGGCTACACCTTC.

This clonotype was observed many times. This CDR3 is CSVEATARQNTEAFF. The CDR3 DNA reads TGCAGCGTTGAAGCTACAGCCAGACAAAACACTGAAGCTTTCTTT. The chain has TRBV29-1 and TRBJ1-1, with D uncertain. This CDR3 has 15 residues. In germline, CDR1 is SQVTM, CDR2 ANQGSEA. The V gene lost 1 base and the J gene lost 2 bases, with 14 bases spanning the gap.

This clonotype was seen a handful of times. This CDR3 reads CASSEELAGGFDEQFF. The CDR3, as DNA: TGTGCCAGCAGTGAAGAACTAGCGGGAGGGTTTGATGAGCAGTTCTTC. This chain uses TRBV6-1 with TRBJ2-1; TRBD2 agrees at 13 bases. Germline V gene lookup returns CDR1 MNHNS and CDR2 SASEGT. V dropped 1 base and J dropped 8; count of bases not matched to a gene: 5. The CDR3 is 16 amino acids.

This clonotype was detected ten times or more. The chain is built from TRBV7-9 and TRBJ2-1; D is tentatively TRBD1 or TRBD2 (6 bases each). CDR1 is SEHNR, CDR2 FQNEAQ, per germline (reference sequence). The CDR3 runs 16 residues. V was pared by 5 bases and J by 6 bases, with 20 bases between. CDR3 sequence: CASSGSGGPVSNEQFF. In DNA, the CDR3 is TGTGCCAGCAGCGGTAGTGGGGGGCCGGTGAGCAATGAGCAGTTCTTC.

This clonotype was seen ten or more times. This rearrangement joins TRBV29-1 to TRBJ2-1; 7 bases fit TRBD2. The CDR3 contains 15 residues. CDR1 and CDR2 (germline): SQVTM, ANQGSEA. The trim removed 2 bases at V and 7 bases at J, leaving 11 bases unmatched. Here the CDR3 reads CSVEPWRGGSNEQFF. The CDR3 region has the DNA TGCAGCGTTGAACCCTGGAGAGGCGGGAGTAATGAGCAGTTCTTC.

The CDR3 loop reads CATSDLGIQETQYF. DNA of the CDR3: TGTGCCACCAGTGATTTGGGCATCCAAGAGACCCAGTACTTC. This rearrangement joins TRBV24-1 to TRBJ2-5, with D unclear. The CDR3 totals 14 residues. CDR1 and CDR2 from the germline V gene are KGHDR and SFDVKD. The V end was cut by 0 bases, the J end by 1 base, with 5 bases between.

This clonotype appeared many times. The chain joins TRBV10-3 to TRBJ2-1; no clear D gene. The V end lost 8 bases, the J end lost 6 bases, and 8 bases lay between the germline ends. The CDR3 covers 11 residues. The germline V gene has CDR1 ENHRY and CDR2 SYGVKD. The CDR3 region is CAISDVNEQFF. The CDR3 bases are TGTGCCATCTCGGACGTCAATGAGCAGTTCTTC.

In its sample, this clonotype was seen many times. The CDR3 DNA reads TGCAGTGCCAGTACGGGGAAAACCGGGGAGCTGTTTTTT. Translated, it gives CSASTGKTGELFF. The chain couples TRBV20-1 to TRBJ2-2; tentative D call: TRBD2 (5 bases). The CDR3 runs to 13 residues. Germline V gene data show CDR1 as DFQATT and CDR2 as SNEGSKA (reference sequence). Deletions cut 6 bases from V and 5 bases from J, with 13 bases between.

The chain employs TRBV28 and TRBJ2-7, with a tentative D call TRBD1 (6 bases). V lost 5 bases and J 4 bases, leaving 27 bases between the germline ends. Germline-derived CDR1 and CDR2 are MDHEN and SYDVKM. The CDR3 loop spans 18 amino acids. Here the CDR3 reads CASSQNSRRQAAFYEQYF. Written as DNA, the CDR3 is TGTGCCAGCAGTCAAAATTCCCGACGACAGGCGGCATTTTACGAGCAGTACTTC.